A selection of T cell receptor beta chains follows, all from one sample in a study of blood T cell repertoires in COVID-19. Assay used: immunoSEQ multiplex PCR; TCRdb lists only in-frame clones, some missing. The table has around 250,000 clones, about nine tenths seen once; the top ten hold approximately 1.3%. The specimen was PBMCs or T cells enriched from blood (not recorded which). Receptor source: a human donor in a cohort exposed to, infected with or recovered from COVID-19 (not recorded which). The donor label of this sample is uncertain. Both conserved end residues are part of each CDR3. D genes are given only for firm matches. Some rows mark clone size as missing; the rest say once, few, many or name a class of expanded clone.

TRBV7-2	TRBJ1-2	-	-	15	TGTGCCAGCAGCTTAGAGCAGGGCGGGAGGTATGGCTACACCTTC	CASSLEQGGRYGYTF
TRBV7-8	TRBJ2-3	-	-	14	TGTGCCAGCAGCGAGGACTTGCCCACAGATACGCAGTATTTT	CASSEDLPTDTQYF
TRBV3-1/TRBV3-2	TRBJ1-2	-	-	13	TGTGCCAGCAGCCAAGAGGGGGGTGATGGCTACACCTTC	CASSQEGGDGYTF
TRBV7-3	TRBJ2-6	TRBD1	-	17	TGTGCCAGCAGCTTATGGGACAGACTCTCTGGGGCCAACGTCCTGACTTTC	CASSLWDRLSGANVLTF
TRBV5-5	TRBJ1-1	-	-	14	TGTGCCAGCAGCTTGGGCACTGGGAACACTGAAGCTTTCTTT	CASSLGTGNTEAFF
TRBV18	TRBJ1-1	-	-	13	TGTGCCAGCTCACCGGACATGAACACTGAAGCTTTCTTT	CASSPDMNTEAFF
TRBV6-6	TRBJ2-5	TRBD2	-	16	TGTGCCAGCAGCCCCACTAGCGGGGGGGCTGGGGGGACCCAGTACTTC	CASSPTSGGAGGTQYF
TRBV11-1	TRBJ1-1	-	-	13	TGTGCCAGCGGCCCCTCTCAGAACACTGAAGCTTTCTTT	CASGPSQNTEAFF
TRBV18	TRBJ1-4	-	-	15	TGTGCCAGCTCACCTACACAGGGACAACAAGAAAAACTGTTTTTT	CASSPTQGQQEKLFF
TRBV5-1	TRBJ1-1	TRBD1	-	16	TGCGCCAGCAGCCCCGGAGGGACAGGGCGTTTGGCTGAAGCTTTCTTT	CASSPGGTGRLAEAFF
TRBV2	TRBJ1-4	-	-	14	TGTGCCAGCAGTGGCGGGGGTGGTAATGAAAAACTGTTTTTT	CASSGGGGNEKLFF
TRBV19	TRBJ1-2	-	-	15	TGTGCCAGTAGTCCTCAATTGACACCGGCCCGAGGCTACACCTTC	CASSPQLTPARGYTF
TRBV11-3	TRBJ2-7	-	-	13	TGTGCCAGCAGCTTAGAAGGGGACTACGAGCAGTACTTC	CASSLEGDYEQYF
TRBV5-6	TRBJ2-7	-	-	15	TGTGCCAGCAGCTTGGCGAGTTCAGGGCCCTACGAGCAGTACTTC	CASSLASSGPYEQYF
TRBV6-2/TRBV6-3	TRBJ2-6	TRBD1	-	15	TGTGCCAGCAGTTCGCAGGGGGTTGGGGCCAACGTCCTGACTTTC	CASSSQGVGANVLTF
TRBV29-1	TRBJ2-1	-	-	10	TGCAGCTCCTCCCACAATGAGCAGTTCTTC	CSSSHNEQFF
TRBV30	TRBJ1-5	-	-	13	TGTGCCTGGAGTGTCGGGGGGGGTCAGCCCCAGCATTTT	CAWSVGGGQPQHF
TRBV29-1	TRBJ2-5	-	-	13	TGCAGCGTTGAACGGGATCTGGGGGAGACCCAGTACTTC	CSVERDLGETQYF
TRBV19	TRBJ2-2	-	-	12	TGTGCCAGTAGCCAGGGAACCGGGGAGCTGTTTTTT	CASSQGTGELFF
TRBV3-1/TRBV3-2	TRBJ2-5	TRBD2	-	17	TGTGCCAGCAGCCACGCTCGAGACGGTGGGGGGGGAGAGACCCAGTACTTC	CASSHARDGGGGETQYF
TRBV7-2	TRBJ2-5	TRBD1	once	14	TGTGCCAGCAGCTTAGGACAGGGGGAGGCGACCCAGTACTTC	CASSLGQGEATQYF
TRBV10-3	TRBJ1-1	-	large	16	TGTGCCATCAGGGGAGGGGACGGTGAAATGAACACTGAAGCTTTCTTT	CAIRGGDGEMNTEAFF
TRBV19	TRBJ2-1	-	-	15	TGTGCCAGTAGTATAGTGGGGAGACCGTACAATGAGCAGTTCTTC	CASSIVGRPYNEQFF
TRBV5-1	TRBJ1-1	TRBD1	once	15	TGCGCCAGCAGCTTGGTGGGGACAGGGGGCACTGAAGCTTTCTTT	CASSLVGTGGTEAFF
TRBV5-1	TRBJ1-2	-	once	12	TGCGCCAGCAGCTTGGCCGGGAATGGCTACACCTTC	CASSLAGNGYTF
TRBV13	TRBJ2-1	-	-	13	TGTGCCAGCAGCTTATATTCGGGGAATGAGCAGTTCTTC	CASSLYSGNEQFF
TRBV5-4	TRBJ1-4	-	-	15	TGTGCCAGCAGCTCCCCAGGGGTGGCGGATGAAAAACTGTTTTTT	CASSSPGVADEKLFF
TRBV4-1	TRBJ1-4	TRBD1	-	17	TGCGCCAGCAGCCAACCTCCCGAGGGGGCACGGAATGAAAAACTGTTTTTT	CASSQPPEGARNEKLFF
TRBV4-3	TRBJ2-5	TRBD2	-	20	TGCGCCAGCAGCCAAACAGGACTAGCGGGGGGGCCATTTCTCCCAGAGACCCAGTACTTC	CASSQTGLAGGPFLPETQYF
TRBV18	TRBJ2-7	TRBD2	-	16	TGTGCCAGCTCCGTCACACCGAGCGGGGGGGTCTACGAGCAGTACTTC	CASSVTPSGGVYEQYF
TRBV3-1/TRBV3-2	TRBJ2-7	-	-	15	TGTGCCAGCAGCCTAAGAGGGGGGGCGAGGAACGAGCAGTACTTC	CASSLRGGARNEQYF
TRBV25-1	TRBJ2-7	-	-	14	TGTGCCAGCAGAAACGCTGCCAGGGGCTACGAGCAGTACTTC	CASRNAARGYEQYF
TRBV19	TRBJ1-1	TRBD1	-	12	TGTGCCACGAGACAGGGGAACACTGAAGCTTTCTTT	CATRQGNTEAFF
TRBV30	TRBJ2-3	TRBD2	-	16	TGTGCCTGGAGTAAAGGCCCGGGTGGGGGGGCAGATACGCAGTATTTT	CAWSKGPGGGADTQYF
TRBV4-3	TRBJ2-3	-	-	16	TGCGCCAGCAGCCAAGGTAGCGGCATTAGCACAGATACGCAGTATTTT	CASSQGSGISTDTQYF
TRBV11-1	TRBJ2-1	TRBD2	-	15	TGTGCCAGCAGCCTCCGGACTAGCGGTTACAATGAGCAGTTCTTC	CASSLRTSGYNEQFF
TRBV21-1	TRBJ2-3	-	-	18	TGTGCCAGCAGCAAAGCGGGACTAGCGGGACATAGCACAGATACGCAGTATTTT	CASSKAGLAGHSTDTQYF
TRBV12-5	TRBJ1-1	-	-	19	TGTGCTAGTGGTTTGAGTCCCCACGATTTGGCGGGGGTGAACACTGAAGCTTTCTTT	CASGLSPHDLAGVNTEAFF
TRBV3-1/TRBV3-2	TRBJ1-5	-	-	17	TGTGCCAGCAGCCCCCGGGAAACCCTCCCCGGAGGTCAGCCCCAGCATTTT	CASSPRETLPGGQPQHF
TRBV10-3	TRBJ1-1	-	-	14	TGTGCCATCACCGACAGGAGCATGAACACTGAAGCTTTCTTT	CAITDRSMNTEAFF
TRBV4-2	TRBJ1-4	TRBD1	-	15	TGTGCCAGCAGCCAAGTGGGCAGGGGGCAAGAAAAACTGTTTTTT	CASSQVGRGQEKLFF
TRBV13	TRBJ1-1	-	-	13	TGTGCCAGCAGCTTAAGGTCAGGGGTTCAAGCTTTCTTT	CASSLRSGVQAFF
TRBV3-1/TRBV3-2	TRBJ1-1	TRBD1	-	17	TGTGCCAGCAGCCAGGTACACAGGGGGCTCGGGGGGACTGAAGCTTTCTTT	CASSQVHRGLGGTEAFF
TRBV11-3	TRBJ2-3	-	-	12	TGTGCCAGCAGCTTGCACGGGGATACGCAGTATTTT	CASSLHGDTQYF
TRBV7-2	TRBJ2-6	TRBD1	-	16	TGTGCCAGCACCAGGACAGGGGGGTCTGGGGCCAACGTCCTGACTTTC	CASTRTGGSGANVLTF
TRBV9	TRBJ2-5	-	-	13	TGTGCCAGCAGCGCGGACAGTGGAGAGACCCAGTACTTC	CASSADSGETQYF
TRBV19	TRBJ1-1	-	-	12	TGTGCCAGTATGGAGGGAACGACTGAAGCTTTCTTT	CASMEGTTEAFF
TRBV19	TRBJ2-7	TRBD2	-	15	TGTGCCAGTAGTCTCTCCGGGAGGCCAATCCACGAGCAGTACTTC	CASSLSGRPIHEQYF
TRBV27	TRBJ1-2	TRBD1	once	14	TGTGCCAGCAGTTTCGCAGGGGGTTACAATGGCTACACCTTC	CASSFAGGYNGYTF
TRBV18	TRBJ1-1	TRBD1	few	16	TGTGCCAGCTCACCAGGGGAAACAGGGGGAAACACTGAAGCTTTCTTT	CASSPGETGGNTEAFF
TRBV7-8	TRBJ2-5	-	-	14	TGTGCCAGCAGCTTAGCACGGTTCCAAGAGACCCAGTACTTC	CASSLARFQETQYF
TRBV10-1	TRBJ1-6	TRBD1	few	15	TGCGCCACCCACAGGGGCGTGCGAAGAAATTCACCCCTCCACTTT	CATHRGVRRNSPLHF
TRBV4-2	TRBJ1-5	-	once	12	TGTGCCAGCAGCCAAGACGGTCAGCCCCAGCATTTT	CASSQDGQPQHF
TRBV30	TRBJ1-4	-	-	13	TGTGCCTGGAGTTTGCGGGGAGATGAAAAACTGTTTTTT	CAWSLRGDEKLFF
TRBV11-3	TRBJ1-5	TRBD1	-	17	TGTGCCAGCAGCTTAGTTAAGGACAGGGCTGATTATCAGCCCCAGCATTTT	CASSLVKDRADYQPQHF